The rows below give T cell receptor beta chains drawn from one sample of a study of blood T cell repertoires in COVID-19. Profiling relied on immunoSEQ multiplex PCR, and the TCRdb table lists in-frame clones only, not all of them. The table lists 140,000 to 150,000 clones, approximately 81% of them singletons. The material sequenced was peripheral blood. Every receptor here comes from a human donor with acute or convalescent COVID-19. The donor label of this sample is uncertain. Each CDR3 is given with its conserved first and last residue. The D gene is left open where the match is weak. Size is omitted from some rows. Given values are once, few, many or a class for expanded clones.

>.|TRBV19|TRBJ2-5|few
CASSTPGQETQYF
TGTGCCAGTAGTACTCCCGGCCAAGAGACCCAGTACTTC
>.|TRBV19|TRBJ1-5|.
CASSIDEVQPQHF
TGTGCCAGTAGTATTGACGAGGTTCAGCCCCAGCATTTT
>TRBD2|TRBV7-9|TRBJ2-2|.
CASSPPTSGIFNGELFF
TGTGCCAGCAGCCCCCCGACTAGCGGGATATTTAACGGGGAGCTGTTTTTT
>.|TRBV7-8|TRBJ1-2|once
CASSLVSRESARMFGYTF
TGTGCCAGCAGCTTAGTGAGCCGGGAGTCAGCTCGTATGTTTGGCTACACCTTC
>.|TRBV10-2|TRBJ1-1|.
CASLGARYTEAFF
TGCGCCAGCCTCGGTGCGAGGTACACTGAAGCTTTCTTT
>TRBD2|TRBV5-4|TRBJ2-3|.
CASSTLAGENDTQYF
TGTGCCAGCAGCACCCTAGCGGGAGAGAATGATACGCAGTATTTT
>.|TRBV4-2|TRBJ2-7|.
CASSQDLSWQNPYEQYF
TGTGCCAGCAGCCAAGATCTTTCATGGCAGAACCCCTACGAGCAGTACTTC
>.|TRBV6-5|TRBJ1-4|.
CASSTTGITNEKLFF
TGTGCCAGCAGTACTACAGGGATAACTAATGAAAAACTGTTTTTT
>TRBD1|TRBV7-9|TRBJ1-2|.
CASSRGVTGGEGYGYTF
TGTGCCAGCAGCCGGGGCGTGACAGGGGGCGAAGGTTATGGCTACACCTTC
>.|TRBV7-2|TRBJ1-2|.
CASSFSGGNYGYTF
TGTGCCAGCAGCTTTAGCGGGGGAAACTATGGCTACACCTTC
>.|TRBV12-3/TRBV12-4|TRBJ1-6|.
CASSFVNSPLHF
TGTGCCAGCAGCTTCGTTAATTCACCCCTCCACTTT
>.|TRBV7-2|TRBJ1-2|.
CASSLESRAGYTF
TGTGCCAGCAGCTTGGAGAGCAGGGCTGGCTACACCTTC
>TRBD1|TRBV24-1|TRBJ1-2|.
CATSAGTGGIYGYTF
TGTGCCACCAGTGCTGGGACAGGGGGTATCTATGGCTACACCTTC
>.|TRBV3-1/TRBV3-2|TRBJ2-4|once
CASSQDIGGVDLAKNIQYF
TGTGCCAGCAGCCAAGATATAGGGGGGGTTGACCTAGCCAAAAACATTCAGTACTTC
>.|TRBV7-2|TRBJ2-7|.
CASSSRDTLSSEQYF
TGTGCCAGCAGCTCCCGGGACACCCTTTCCTCCGAGCAGTACTTC
>.|TRBV9|TRBJ2-7|medium-sized
CASSASDSSLSYEQYF
TGTGCCAGCAGCGCCTCGGACTCGTCCCTCTCCTACGAGCAGTACTTC
>.|TRBV3-1/TRBV3-2|TRBJ1-2|.
CASGPPGTNYGYTF
TGTGCCAGCGGGCCCCCCGGGACTAACTATGGCTACACCTTC
>.|TRBV2|TRBJ1-1|.
CASSGGLLNTEAFF
TGTGCCAGCAGTGGGGGCCTTCTGAACACTGAAGCTTTCTTT
>TRBD1|TRBV7-9|TRBJ2-1|.
CASSLGPGGNEQFF
TGTGCCAGCAGCTTAGGTCCAGGGGGCAATGAGCAGTTCTTC
>TRBD2|TRBV11-2|TRBJ2-1|.
CASSRRRRGGNNEQFF
TGTGCCAGCAGCCGTCGGCGTCGGGGGGGCAACAATGAGCAGTTCTTC
>.|TRBV7-9|TRBJ2-5|once
CASRDTASGETQYF
TGTGCCAGCAGAGATACCGCGTCGGGAGAGACCCAGTACTTC
>TRBD1|TRBV6-5|TRBJ1-4|.
CASSNDRATNEKLFF
TGTGCCAGCAGTAACGACAGGGCGACTAATGAAAAACTGTTTTTT
>TRBD1|TRBV6-5|TRBJ2-2|.
CASSPSRGLTGELFF
TGTGCCAGCAGTCCCAGCAGGGGGCTAACCGGGGAGCTGTTTTTT
>.|TRBV14|TRBJ1-5|few
CASSQEGGGNQPQHF
TGTGCCAGCAGCCAAGAAGGAGGGGGCAATCAGCCCCAGCATTTT
>TRBD2|TRBV5-4|TRBJ2-5|.
CASSLWGGQETQYF
TGTGCCAGCAGCCTGTGGGGGGGACAAGAGACCCAGTACTTC
>.|TRBV9|TRBJ2-1|few
CASSVGSGGFGEQFF
TGTGCCAGCAGCGTAGGTAGTGGAGGGTTCGGTGAGCAGTTCTTC
>.|TRBV6-6|TRBJ1-1|.
CASLRGEDTEAFF
TGTGCCAGCCTCAGGGGAGAGGACACTGAAGCTTTCTTT
>TRBD1|TRBV15|TRBJ1-4|.
CATAGAGGEKLFF
TGTGCCACCGCCGGAGCAGGGGGGGAAAAACTGTTTTTT
>TRBD2|TRBV27|TRBJ2-1|.
CASSPTSGRGGEQFF
TGTGCCAGCAGTCCCACTAGCGGGAGAGGAGGTGAGCAGTTCTTC
>TRBD1|TRBV20-1|TRBJ1-2|.
CSASLGGTGGISGYTF
TGCAGTGCTAGTCTCGGGGGGACAGGGGGGATTTCTGGCTACACCTTC
>.|TRBV6-1|TRBJ1-4|once
CASGLTPEKLFF
TGTGCCAGCGGATTGACTCCTGAAAAACTGTTTTTT
>.|TRBV6-6|TRBJ1-3|once
CASSYDISYHTIYF
TGTGCCAGCAGTTACGATATAAGCTATCACACCATATATTTT
>.|TRBV19|TRBJ2-5|.
CASFQGETQYF
TGTGCCAGTTTTCAGGGGGAGACCCAGTACTTC
>.|TRBV19|TRBJ2-2|.
CASSERNTIVGELFF
TGTGCCAGTAGTGAGCGGAACACAATAGTCGGGGAGCTGTTTTTT
>TRBD1|TRBV28|TRBJ1-1|.
CASTPGQGTEAFF
TGTGCCAGCACCCCGGGACAGGGGACTGAAGCTTTCTTT
>.|TRBV5-4|TRBJ2-1|.
CASSLVPGVYNEQFF
TGTGCCAGCAGCTTGGTCCCAGGGGTCTACAATGAGCAGTTCTTC
>.|TRBV29-1|TRBJ1-4|few
CSVGRRNEKLFF
TGCAGCGTTGGCCGCCGGAATGAAAAACTGTTTTTT
>.|TRBV18|TRBJ1-3|.
CASSPPRQAISGNTIYF
TGTGCCAGCTCACCACCGCGACAGGCGATCTCTGGAAACACCATATATTTT
>.|TRBV11-1|TRBJ1-6|.
CASSPRHFQGSPLHF
TGTGCCAGCAGCCCCCGCCATTTTCAGGGTTCACCCCTCCACTTT
>.|TRBV7-6|TRBJ1-5|.
CASSYKPGGAGQPQHF
TGTGCCAGCAGCTACAAACCGGGGGGCGCGGGGCAGCCCCAGCATTTT
>TRBD1|TRBV20-1|TRBJ1-2|.
CSSGQGNGYTF
TGCAGTTCCGGACAGGGAAATGGCTACACCTTC
>.|TRBV4-3|TRBJ1-4|.
CASSQASGTTNEKLFF
TGCGCCAGCAGCCAGGCCTCAGGGACAACTAATGAAAAACTGTTTTTT
>.|TRBV28|TRBJ1-1|.
CASSPGQYTEAFF
TGTGCCAGCAGTCCCGGACAGTACACTGAAGCTTTCTTT
>TRBD1|TRBV24-1|TRBJ1-5|.
CATSDPGQRGQPQHF
TGTGCCACCAGTGATCCGGGACAGAGGGGTCAGCCCCAGCATTTT
>TRBD1|TRBV7-2|TRBJ1-5|.
CASSSGTGRGNQPQHF
TGTGCCAGCAGCTCTGGGACAGGGCGAGGGAATCAGCCCCAGCATTTT
>TRBD1|TRBV30|TRBJ1-5|.
CAWDTGGRNQPQHF
TGTGCCTGGGATACAGGGGGCCGCAATCAGCCCCAGCATTTT
>TRBD1|TRBV2|TRBJ1-1|.
CASSGQGTTEAFF
TGTGCCAGCAGTGGACAGGGGACCACTGAAGCTTTCTTT
>.|TRBV7-9|TRBJ2-2|.
CASRGPLRIGTGELFF
TGTGCCAGTAGGGGCCCCCTGCGCATCGGCACCGGGGAGCTGTTTTTT
>.|TRBV2|TRBJ2-7|.
CASSGDNRGEQYF
TGTGCCAGCAGTGGCGACAATAGGGGCGAGCAGTACTTC
>.|TRBV24-1|TRBJ1-2|.
CATSPNYPGLYGYTF
TGTGCCACCAGTCCTAACTACCCAGGACTCTATGGCTACACCTTC
>.|TRBV12-3/TRBV12-4|TRBJ1-2|.
CASRGLRGYTF
TGTGCCAGCAGGGGACTACGAGGCTACACCTTC
>.|TRBV4-3|TRBJ2-3|.
CASSQFDRRQSTDTQYF
TGCGCCAGCAGCCAATTCGATCGGCGGCAAAGCACAGATACGCAGTATTTT
>.|TRBV6-2/TRBV6-3|TRBJ1-6|few
CASSYAVLSAPLHF
TGTGCCAGCAGTTACGCGGTTCTATCGGCACCCCTCCACTTT
>.|TRBV5-1|TRBJ1-4|.
CASSLEQGGSGEKLFF
TGCGCCAGCAGCTTGGAACAGGGTGGTTCTGGTGAAAAACTGTTTTTT
>TRBD1|TRBV30|TRBJ1-2|few
CAWSRTGEDGYTF
TGTGCCTGGAGCAGGACAGGGGAGGATGGCTACACCTTC
>.|TRBV30|TRBJ1-4|.
CAWSGGQGAEKLFF
TGTGCCTGGAGTGGGGGACAAGGTGCGGAAAAACTGTTTTTT
>.|TRBV5-1|TRBJ2-3|once
CASSYGGGGLLDTQYF
TGCGCCAGCAGCTATGGAGGGGGCGGATTATTGGATACGCAGTATTTT
>TRBD1|TRBV6-2/TRBV6-3|TRBJ1-6|.
CASSYRQGDSPLHF
TGTGCCAGCAGTTATCGGCAGGGGGATTCACCCCTCCACTTT
>TRBD2|TRBV2|TRBJ2-7|.
CASRGTRPGSYEQYF
TGTGCCAGCAGGGGGACTAGACCGGGCTCCTACGAGCAGTACTTC